Each of the 24 T cell receptor beta chains below was sequenced from the same sample in a study of graft-versus-host responses after intestinal transplantation. Assay: immunoSEQ multiplex PCR; the TCRdb copy retains only in-frame clones and omits some. The sample lists some 19,000 clones, roughly 33% occurring once. The sequences come from alloreactive CD4+ T cells from a mixed lymphocyte reaction culture, collected before transplantation. Subset: CFSE-low proliferating T cells sorted from approximately 6-day pre-transplant mixed lymphocyte reaction (GvH or HvG direction). The receptors stem from a human patient who was an organ donor for intestinal transplantation.

The genes are TRBV2 and TRBJ2-2; D call uncertain. Germline V gene sequence: CDR1 SNHLY, CDR2 FYNNEI. This CDR3 region has 13 residues. Trimming removed 6 bases at V and 1 base at J, with 6 bases between. The CDR3 region is CASRSGNTGELFF. As DNA, the CDR3 is TGTGCCAGCAGGTCGGGGAACACCGGGGAGCTGTTTTTT.

The CDR3 DNA sequence: TGTGCCAGCAGCTTGGACAGGGGTGGGGAGACCCAGTACTTC. Translated, it gives CASSLDRGGETQYF. The rearrangement links TRBV5-4 to TRBJ2-5; 7 nucleotides align to TRBD1. Trimming cost V 0 bases and J 5 bases; bases outside gene matches: 4. Germline V gene data show CDR1 as SGHNT and CDR2 as YYREEE (reference sequence). The CDR3 consists of 14 residues.

In this sample, this clone is medium-sized. J is TRBJ1-2 and V is TRBV5-6, with D hard to call. CDR1 SGHDT and CDR2 YYEEEE come from the germline V gene. This CDR3 is built from 14 residues. V lost 1 base and J 4 bases, leaving 11 bases between the germline ends. This CDR3 reads CASSLWAASYGYTF. CDR3 in DNA: TGTGCCAGCAGCTTGTGGGCAGCTTCCTATGGCTACACCTTC.

This clone rates as medium-sized (0.01 to 0.1%). The J gene is TRBJ2-7, the V gene TRBV13; a possible D gene is TRBD1 (5 bases). V dropped 0 bases and J dropped 2 bases, with 17 bases sitting between them. CDR1 is PRHDT and CDR2 is FYEKMQ in the germline V gene (reference sequence). The CDR3 is 17 residues long. The CDR3 coding sequence is TGTGCCAGCAGCTTAGGCCTTAGGACACTATACCCCTACGAGCAGTACTTC. This encodes CASSLGLRTLYPYEQYF.

This chain connects TRBV9 to TRBJ2-7; TRBD1 matches 7 bases. Germline CDR1 reads SGDLS; CDR2 reads YYNGEE. Trimming at V came to 4 bases and at J to 3 bases, leaving 10 bases not matched to a gene. CDR3 length: 15 amino acids. The CDR3 spells CASSPFGTAFYEQYF. In DNA form, the CDR3 reads TGTGCCAGCAGCCCATTCGGGACAGCATTCTACGAGCAGTACTTC.

The chain carries TRBV18 and TRBJ2-7; TRBD2 might be the D (5 bases). Trimming shortened V by 3 bases and J by 4 bases, and 13 bases separated the two germline ends. The CDR3 totals 14 residues. Germline CDR1 and CDR2: KGHSH and LQKENI. The DNA of the CDR3 is TGTGCCAGCTCACCCAACTTGGCGGGTTACGAGCAGTACTTC. It encodes CASSPNLAGYEQYF.

This sequence joins TRBV5-1 and TRBJ2-7, with 11 nucleotides matching TRBD1. CDR3 length: 15 residues. Germline loops: CDR1 SGHRS, CDR2 YFSETQ. The V segment lost 3 bases and the J segment 5 bases; nucleotides outside the gene matches: 7. CDR3 bases: TGCGCCAGCAGCTACTGGACAGGGGGCATGGACGAGCAGTACTTC. The encoded protein is CASSYWTGGMDEQYF.

The chain couples TRBV6-5 to TRBJ2-7; 7 nucleotides line up with TRBD1. CDR3 length: 12 residues. V lost 5 bases to trimming and J lost 5 bases; unmatched junction nucleotides: 3. Germline CDR1 reads MNHEY; CDR2 reads SVGAGI. The CDR3 spells CASSNTGDEQYF. In DNA form, the CDR3 reads TGTGCCAGCAGTAATACAGGGGACGAGCAGTACTTC.

The chain carries TRBV15 and TRBJ1-5; D gene uncertain. Germline lookup yields CDR1 LNHNV and CDR2 YYDKDF (reference sequence). With 0 bases removed from V and 5 bases from J, the gap between germline ends came to 11 bases. The CDR3 spans 15 residues. As DNA, the CDR3 is TGTGCCACCAGCAGAGATCAGACCGACGATCAGCCCCAGCATTTT. Translating it yields CATSRDQTDDQPQHF. Using reference TRBV15 and TRBJ1-5 for the parts outside the CDR3, the full variable domain is DAMVIQNPRYQVTQFGKPVTLSCSQTLNHNVMYWYQQKSSQAPKLLFHYYDKDFNNEADTPDNFQSRRPNTSFCFLDIRSPGLGDTAMYLCATSRDQTDDQPQHFGDGTRLSIL.

The V and J genes are TRBV29-1 and TRBJ2-7; D uncertain. Trimming took 2 bases from V and 2 from J, leaving 7 bases between them. Germline CDR1 SQVTM, CDR2 ANQGSEA. CDR3 length: 12 residues. In DNA form, the CDR3 reads TGCAGCGTTGAAAGTAGCCCCTACGAGCAGTACTTC. Translation gives CSVESSPYEQYF.

V usage is TRBV5-4 and J usage is TRBJ2-5, with 11 bases that match TRBD2. The CDR3 is 17 amino acids. CDR1 is SGHNT, CDR2 YYREEE, per germline (reference sequence). V gave up 3 bases and J gave up 5 bases; unmatched junction bases: 12. CDR3 loop: CASSSGIVAGGGETQYF. As DNA, the CDR3 is TGTGCCAGCAGCTCTGGGATTGTAGCGGGAGGGGGGGAGACCCAGTACTTC.

This sequence joins TRBV21-1 and TRBJ2-1; whether TRBD2, the table's D call, matches the DNA was not checked. TRBV21-1 corresponds to a pseudogene. This CDR3 region has 15 residues. CDR3 loop: CASSKRRDSPNEQFF. As DNA, the CDR3 is TGTGCCAGCAGCAAAAGAAGGGACTCCCCTAATGAGCAGTTCTTC.

The chain carries TRBV6-1 and TRBJ2-7; D unclear. Germline lookup yields CDR1 MNHNS and CDR2 SASEGT. The V gene lost 6 bases and the J gene lost 3 bases, with 6 bases spanning the gap. The CDR3 is 11 residues long. The CDR3 nucleotides are TGTGCCAGCAGGATAAACTACGAGCAGTACTTC. Encoded protein: CASRINYEQYF.

The genes are TRBV5-6 and TRBJ2-7, with 7 bases matching TRBD1. The CDR3 is 15 residues long. Germline V lookup: CDR1 SGHDT, CDR2 YYEEEE. V was clipped by 0 bases and J by 3 bases; unmatched bases: 6. Here the CDR3 DNA reads TGTGCCAGCAGCTTGGCCGGGACAGTGAACTACGAGCAGTACTTC. This translates into CASSLAGTVNYEQYF.

This clone was detected a few times. J is TRBJ2-5 and V is TRBV28; D may be TRBD2 (6 bases). This CDR3 is built from 13 residues. Trimming removed 2 bases at V and 8 bases at J, with 12 bases between. In germline, CDR1 is MDHEN, CDR2 SYDVKM. DNA for the CDR3: TGTGCCAGCAGTTTAAGCGGGCTGGTAACCCAGTACTTC. Encoded protein: CASSLSGLVTQYF. Full variable domain (rest looked up from reference TRBV28 and TRBJ2-5): DVKVTQSSRYLVKRTGEKVFLECVQDMDHENMFWYRQDPGLGLRLIYFSYDVKMKEKGDIPEGYSVSREKKERFSLILESASTNQTSMYLCASSLSGLVTQYFGPGTRLLVL.

The chain couples TRBV9 to TRBJ2-6, with TRBD2 as a possible D gene (5 bases). Trimming pared 7 bases from V and 5 bases from J, leaving 25 bases between. This CDR3 has 18 residues. The germline V gene has CDR1 SGDLS and CDR2 YYNGEE. The CDR3 loop is CASATRYSKQSRANVLTF. The CDR3 DNA is TGTGCCAGCGCTACTAGGTACTCAAAACAAAGTCGGGCCAACGTCCTGACTTTC.

CDR3: CASSLVRDGQPQHF. The CDR3 coding sequence is TGTGCCAGCAGTTTAGTCAGGGACGGGCAGCCCCAGCATTTT. This chain uses TRBV28 with TRBJ1-5; D possibly corresponds to TRBD1 (5 bases). Germline CDR1 MDHEN, CDR2 SYDVKM. V was shortened by 2 bases and J by 7 bases, with 12 bases between the two germline ends. The CDR3 loop spans 14 amino acids.

This clone was detected once. The chain carries TRBV25-1 and TRBJ2-3, with D unclear. The CDR3 spans 11 residues. The ends were cut back, 6 bases at V and 5 bases at J, with 6 bases in the middle. Germline V lookup: CDR1 MGHDK, CDR2 SYGVNS. The CDR3 DNA follows: TGTGCCAGCAGGATATTAGATACGCAGTATTTT. Amino acid sequence: CASRILDTQYF.

This sequence joins TRBV2 and TRBJ2-2; D is possibly TRBD2 (6 bases). Germline V lookup: CDR1 SNHLY, CDR2 FYNNEI. V lost 7 bases to trimming and J lost 0 bases, with 12 bases between them. The CDR3 extends over 15 amino acids. The CDR3 nucleotides read TGTGCCAGCACGAGGCTAGCGACGAACACCGGGGAGCTGTTTTTT. Its protein is CASTRLATNTGELFF.

The V gene is TRBV15, the J gene TRBJ1-3, with a weak D call TRBD1 (5 bases). Trimming left V 3 bases short and J 8 bases short, with 11 bases between. The germline gives CDR1 LNHNV, CDR2 YYDKDF (reference sequence). The length of the CDR3 is 13 residues. This chain's CDR3 is CATSRSRVDTIYF. The CDR3 bases are TGTGCCACCAGCAGGTCCAGGGTAGACACCATATATTTT. Variable domain in full (rest from reference TRBV15 and TRBJ1-3): DAMVIQNPRYQVTQFGKPVTLSCSQTLNHNVMYWYQQKSSQAPKLLFHYYDKDFNNEADTPDNFQSRRPNTSFCFLDIRSPGLGDTAMYLCATSRSRVDTIYFGEGSWLTVV.

The sample holds a few counts of this clone. This chain joins TRBV6-5 and TRBJ2-5; 8 bases agree with TRBD1. The germline V gene has CDR1 MNHEY and CDR2 SVGAGI. The V and J ends lost 2 bases and 4 bases, in that order; junction bases with no gene match: 3. The CDR3 consists of 14 residues. The CDR3 protein is CASSYLDRAETQYF. CDR3 bases: TGTGCCAGCAGTTACCTGGACAGGGCAGAGACCCAGTACTTC.

Only a few counts were recorded for this clone. The rearrangement uses TRBV11-2 and TRBJ2-5; 7 bases are a match to TRBD2. CDR1 is SGHAT, CDR2 FQNNGV, per germline. The CDR3 loop spans 14 amino acids. V dropped 3 bases and J dropped 5; count of bases not matched to a gene: 6. DNA for the CDR3: TGTGCCAGCAGCTTCTCGGGAGGAGCGGAGACCCAGTACTTC. This codes for CASSFSGGAETQYF.

This clone was recorded a few times. The chain is built from TRBV5-1 and TRBJ2-1; 11 nucleotides align to TRBD2. CDR1 and CDR2 from the germline V gene are SGHRS and YFSETQ. The CDR3 is 15 residues long. V was clipped by 5 bases and J by 3 bases; unmatched bases: 4. CDR3 sequence (DNA): TGCGCCAGCAGAACCACTAGCGGGAGCTACAATGAGCAGTTCTTC. Protein product: CASRTTSGSYNEQFF.

The chain uses TRBV6-1 and TRBJ1-2; the match to TRBD1 covers 8 bases. CDR1 and CDR2 (germline): MNHNS, SASEGT. V was pared by 6 bases and J by 11 bases, with 11 bases of the junction left unmatched. The CDR3 totals 13 residues. CDR3 nucleotides: TGTGCCAGCAGCCCCGGACAGGGCCTTAGATACACCTTC. Its protein is CASSPGQGLRYTF.